This T cell receptor (beta chain) was sequenced in a study of T cell repertoires in cytomegalovirus infection (dated by TCRdb to about 2019). Broadly, across the study: Donor HLA type was relevant to the analysis, because carriage of CMV infection together with the matching HLA type was indicated by public TCR beta signatures.

Sequencing used an Illumina HiSeq 1500. TCRdb reanalyzed the raw reads on its own, using fastp at Q25 for trimming and MiXCR for clone calling, and kept in-frame beta chains. Entries that share a CDR3 protein sequence are merged under the most common genes and DNA. For this sample there are around 440,000 distinct CDR3 sequences; around 11% appear just once. Around 9.6% of the sample is held by the ten biggest clonotypes. Points the paper makes about the study in general: In the ex vivo response, HLA-C-restricted CMV-specific TCR beta clonotypes were dominant, and in two of eight donors the single most frequent clonotype came from this HLA-C-restricted group. In both this cohort and an independent cohort of some 350 donors, the cumulative frequency of public TCR beta family members distinguished carriers of CMV infection plus the relevant HLA type.

Comment on this clonotype: Its target antigen remains unknown. No base quality values were provided; no much bigger clone lies one nucleotide off.

The germline V gene supplies CDR1 SQVTM and CDR2 ANQGSEA. From the cysteine up to the phenylalanine, the CDR3 has a length of 15 residues. Of all the DNA, just the CDR3 is kept, 45 bases in frame from base 1. The junction shows trimming of 1 base on V and 6 bases on J, plus 18 bases between the germline ends. The receptor comes from a human donor in good health (CMV status not recorded). Some clones in this sample may be carry-over from other donors' samples. The rearranged chain carries TRBV29-1 and TRBJ1-2; D gene: possibly TRBD1, on 5 matching bases. Sequencing was done on a sample of PBMCs. The CDR3 region reads CSVEGGGVMPDGYTF. The DNA is as follows: TGCAGCGTTGAAGGAGGAGGGGTGATGCCGGATGGCTACACCTTC.